These T cell receptor beta chains were read from a single sample in a study of blood T cells in healthy people across ages. TCRdb recomputed calls from the 5' RACE reads with MiXCR, one row per CDR3 protein. The sample lists 590,000 or so distinct CDR3 sequences; about 30% were seen once. Sequenced sample: blood. These receptors were obtained from a woman of 80 years or more in good health. CDR3s include the opening cysteine and the closing phenylalanine or tryptophan. A D gene is named only where the DNA matches it firmly. Some rows have no size entry. The others give once, few or many, or a class for an expanded clone.

J gene: TRBJ1-2; clone size: many; V gene: TRBV7-2; D gene: TRBD1; CDR3 length: 14; CDR3 protein: CASSFRGATYGYTF; CDR3 DNA: TGTGCCAGCAGCTTCAGGGGGGCAACGTATGGCTACACCTTC
J gene: TRBJ2-7; clone size: many; V gene: TRBV15; D gene: TRBD1; CDR3 length: 15; CDR3 protein: CATSRGQGKRYEQYF; CDR3 DNA: TGTGCCACCAGCAGAGGACAGGGGAAGAGGTACGAGCAGTACTTC
J gene: TRBJ1-3; clone size: .; V gene: TRBV6-5; D gene: TRBD1; CDR3 length: 17; CDR3 protein: CASSSWTGGASGNTIYF; CDR3 DNA: TGTGCCAGCAGTTCTTGGACAGGGGGCGCATCTGGAAACACCATATATTTT
J gene: TRBJ2-3; clone size: .; V gene: TRBV9; D gene: .; CDR3 length: 15; CDR3 protein: CASSVRGYSTDTQYF; CDR3 DNA: TGTGCCAGCAGCGTCCGAGGTTATAGCACAGATACGCAGTATTTT
J gene: TRBJ2-3; clone size: few; V gene: TRBV6-1; D gene: TRBD2; CDR3 length: 16; CDR3 protein: CASSVSTSGGTDTQYF; CDR3 DNA: TGTGCCAGCAGTGTTTCGACTAGCGGGGGAACAGATACGCAGTATTTT
J gene: TRBJ2-7; clone size: many; V gene: TRBV20-1; D gene: .; CDR3 length: 13; CDR3 protein: CSARQRSGGEQYF; CDR3 DNA: TGCAGTGCTAGACAACGATCAGGCGGCGAGCAGTACTTC
J gene: TRBJ2-1; clone size: few; V gene: TRBV7-2; D gene: .; CDR3 length: 11; CDR3 protein: CASSLSFEQFF; CDR3 DNA: TGTGCCAGCAGCTTGAGCTTTGAGCAGTTCTTC
J gene: TRBJ1-4; clone size: .; V gene: TRBV7-2; D gene: .; CDR3 length: 14; CDR3 protein: CASSSTRVQEKLFF; CDR3 DNA: TGTGCCAGCAGCTCCACTAGAGTACAAGAAAAACTGTTTTTT
J gene: TRBJ2-3; clone size: many; V gene: TRBV10-3; D gene: .; CDR3 length: 16; CDR3 protein: CAISAIRRVRTDTQYF; CDR3 DNA: TGTGCCATCAGTGCAATTAGGAGGGTTAGGACAGATACGCAGTATTTT
J gene: TRBJ1-4; clone size: many; V gene: TRBV20-1; D gene: .; CDR3 length: 13; CDR3 protein: CSAVSATNEKLFF; CDR3 DNA: TGCAGTGCTGTCAGTGCAACTAATGAAAAACTGTTTTTT
J gene: TRBJ1-1; clone size: .; V gene: TRBV7-9; D gene: .; CDR3 length: 14; CDR3 protein: CACSFGRVNTEAFF; CDR3 DNA: TGTGCCTGCAGCTTCGGCAGAGTGAACACTGAAGCTTTCTTT
J gene: TRBJ2-1; clone size: many; V gene: TRBV6-6; D gene: .; CDR3 length: 13; CDR3 protein: CASSYPDSNEQFF; CDR3 DNA: TGTGCCAGCAGTTACCCGGACAGCAATGAGCAGTTCTTC
J gene: TRBJ2-7; clone size: .; V gene: TRBV7-2; D gene: .; CDR3 length: 15; CDR3 protein: CASSLDWGETYEQYF; CDR3 DNA: TGTGCCAGCAGCTTAGACTGGGGGGAGACCTACGAGCAGTACTTC
J gene: TRBJ1-2; clone size: few; V gene: TRBV30; D gene: TRBD1; CDR3 length: 13; CDR3 protein: CAWSPTGFGGYTF; CDR3 DNA: TGTGCCTGGAGTCCGACAGGGTTTGGGGGCTACACCTTC
J gene: TRBJ1-2; clone size: many; V gene: TRBV28; D gene: TRBD1; CDR3 length: 15; CDR3 protein: CASSLQGGYGYGYTF; CDR3 DNA: TGTGCCAGCAGCCTCCAGGGGGGCTATGGCTATGGCTACACCTTC
J gene: TRBJ1-1; clone size: few; V gene: TRBV7-2; D gene: TRBD1; CDR3 length: 13; CDR3 protein: CASSLVNRGEAFF; CDR3 DNA: TGTGCCAGCAGCTTAGTTAACAGGGGCGAAGCTTTCTTT
J gene: TRBJ2-3; clone size: many; V gene: TRBV20-1; D gene: TRBD2; CDR3 length: 16; CDR3 protein: CSALILAGGHPDTQYF; CDR3 DNA: TGCAGTGCTCTCATCCTAGCGGGGGGCCACCCAGATACGCAGTATTTT
J gene: TRBJ1-5; clone size: .; V gene: TRBV5-6; D gene: .; CDR3 length: 12; CDR3 protein: CASSFRFSPQHF; CDR3 DNA: TGTGCCAGCAGCTTCCGTTTCTCGCCCCAGCATTTT
J gene: TRBJ2-5; clone size: few; V gene: TRBV27; D gene: .; CDR3 length: 16; CDR3 protein: CASSITCGGLGETQYF; CDR3 DNA: TGTGCCAGCAGTATAACCTGCGGGGGCCTCGGGGAGACCCAGTACTTC
J gene: TRBJ2-2; clone size: few; V gene: TRBV11-3; D gene: TRBD1; CDR3 length: 16; CDR3 protein: CASSLGRQGRTGELFF; CDR3 DNA: TGTGCCAGCAGCTTAGGACGACAGGGTCGGACCGGGGAGCTGTTTTTT
J gene: TRBJ2-7; clone size: .; V gene: TRBV5-1; D gene: TRBD2; CDR3 length: 15; CDR3 protein: CASRSVGGGPYEQYF; CDR3 DNA: TGCGCCAGCAGATCGGTCGGGGGGGGACCCTACGAGCAGTACTTC
J gene: TRBJ2-5; clone size: many; V gene: TRBV5-1; D gene: .; CDR3 length: 14; CDR3 protein: CASSLGAEGETQYF; CDR3 DNA: TGCGCCAGCAGCTTGGGGGCAGAAGGAGAGACCCAGTACTTC
J gene: TRBJ2-1; clone size: many; V gene: TRBV7-2; D gene: TRBD2; CDR3 length: 16; CDR3 protein: CASSFRTSGGHNEQFF; CDR3 DNA: TGTGCCAGCAGCTTCCGGACTAGCGGGGGGCACAATGAGCAGTTCTTC
J gene: TRBJ1-2; clone size: many; V gene: TRBV7-2; D gene: .; CDR3 length: 13; CDR3 protein: CASSPIERDGYTF; CDR3 DNA: TGTGCCAGCAGCCCTATTGAACGGGATGGCTACACCTTC
J gene: TRBJ1-1; clone size: .; V gene: TRBV7-8; D gene: .; CDR3 length: 15; CDR3 protein: CASSLAQRGNTEAFF; CDR3 DNA: TGTGCCAGCAGCTTAGCGCAAAGAGGGAACACTGAAGCTTTCTTT
J gene: TRBJ2-7; clone size: .; V gene: TRBV20-1; D gene: .; CDR3 length: 14; CDR3 protein: CSARDLESSYEQYF; CDR3 DNA: TGCAGTGCTAGAGATCTGGAGAGCTCCTACGAGCAGTACTTC
J gene: TRBJ2-3; clone size: many; V gene: TRBV29-1; D gene: TRBD1; CDR3 length: 14; CDR3 protein: CSVPGQGRADTQYF; CDR3 DNA: TGCAGCGTTCCGGGACAGGGGAGGGCAGATACGCAGTATTTT
J gene: TRBJ1-2; clone size: many; V gene: TRBV7-2; D gene: TRBD1; CDR3 length: 14; CDR3 protein: CASGRQGDLYGYTF; CDR3 DNA: TGTGCCAGCGGCAGACAGGGGGACCTCTATGGCTACACCTTC
J gene: TRBJ1-1; clone size: .; V gene: TRBV18; D gene: TRBD1; CDR3 length: 13; CDR3 protein: CASSSGQSTEAFF; CDR3 DNA: TGTGCCAGCTCATCGGGACAGAGCACTGAAGCTTTCTTT
J gene: TRBJ2-2; clone size: many; V gene: TRBV18; D gene: .; CDR3 length: 17; CDR3 protein: CASSPFRTELNTGELFF; CDR3 DNA: TGTGCCAGCTCACCATTCCGGACGGAGTTGAACACCGGGGAGCTGTTTTTT
J gene: TRBJ2-1; clone size: .; V gene: TRBV20-1; D gene: TRBD2; CDR3 length: 14; CDR3 protein: CSADFERERDEQFF; CDR3 DNA: TGCAGTGCTGACTTCGAGCGGGAGAGGGATGAGCAGTTCTTC
J gene: TRBJ2-7; clone size: many; V gene: TRBV7-9; D gene: .; CDR3 length: 13; CDR3 protein: CASSPDGAYEQYF; CDR3 DNA: TGCGCCAGCAGCCCCGACGGCGCCTACGAGCAGTACTTC
J gene: TRBJ1-2; clone size: many; V gene: TRBV20-1; D gene: .; CDR3 length: 11; CDR3 protein: CSADQGYGYTF; CDR3 DNA: TGCAGTGCCGATCAGGGCTATGGCTACACCTTC
J gene: TRBJ1-2; clone size: few; V gene: TRBV7-9; D gene: TRBD1; CDR3 length: 15; CDR3 protein: CASRHRTGRNYGYTF; CDR3 DNA: TGTGCCAGCAGACATCGGACAGGGCGCAACTATGGCTACACCTTC
J gene: TRBJ2-1; clone size: once; V gene: TRBV27; D gene: TRBD1; CDR3 length: 16; CDR3 protein: CASSLGGQGLHYGQFF; CDR3 DNA: TGTGCCAGCAGTTTAGGAGGACAGGGCCTCCACTACGGACAGTTCTTC
J gene: TRBJ1-1; clone size: many; V gene: TRBV18; D gene: .; CDR3 length: 18; CDR3 protein: CASSPLSQVVGKNTEAFF; CDR3 DNA: TGTGCCAGCTCACCATTATCACAGGTGGTGGGGAAAAACACTGAAGCTTTCTTT
J gene: TRBJ2-7; clone size: many; V gene: TRBV7-2; D gene: TRBD1; CDR3 length: 13; CDR3 protein: CASSVRDRYEQYF; CDR3 DNA: TGTGCCAGCAGCGTCCGGGACAGGTACGAGCAGTACTTC
J gene: TRBJ1-3; clone size: .; V gene: TRBV3-1; D gene: TRBD1; CDR3 length: 15; CDR3 protein: CASSRETGGLNTIYF; CDR3 DNA: TGTGCCAGCAGCCGCGAGACAGGGGGCTTAAACACCATATATTTT
J gene: TRBJ2-3; clone size: many; V gene: TRBV18; D gene: TRBD2; CDR3 length: 16; CDR3 protein: CASSSGTSGSTDTQYF; CDR3 DNA: TGTGCCAGCTCTTCTGGGACTAGCGGGAGCACAGATACGCAGTATTTT
J gene: TRBJ1-2; clone size: many; V gene: TRBV27; D gene: .; CDR3 length: 13; CDR3 protein: CASSLRPGVGYTF; CDR3 DNA: TGTGCCAGCAGTTTAAGGCCAGGAGTTGGCTACACCTTC
J gene: TRBJ1-1; clone size: few; V gene: TRBV20-1; D gene: TRBD1; CDR3 length: 17; CDR3 protein: CSASTARGNWMNTEAFF; CDR3 DNA: TGCAGTGCTAGTACGGCCAGGGGGAATTGGATGAACACTGAAGCTTTCTTT
J gene: TRBJ1-1; clone size: .; V gene: TRBV5-4; D gene: .; CDR3 length: 15; CDR3 protein: CASSSPSRVNTEAFF; CDR3 DNA: TGTGCCAGCAGCTCCCCCTCCCGGGTGAACACTGAAGCTTTCTTT
J gene: TRBJ1-2; clone size: many; V gene: TRBV7-9; D gene: .; CDR3 length: 15; CDR3 protein: CASIQFPGLNYGYTF; CDR3 DNA: TGTGCCAGCATCCAATTCCCGGGTCTCAATTATGGCTACACCTTC
J gene: TRBJ2-1; clone size: .; V gene: TRBV2; D gene: .; CDR3 length: 15; CDR3 protein: CASSALAILHNEQFF; CDR3 DNA: TGTGCCAGCAGCGCCCTAGCGATCCTCCACAATGAGCAGTTCTTC
J gene: TRBJ2-3; clone size: .; V gene: TRBV7-9; D gene: TRBD2; CDR3 length: 15; CDR3 protein: CASTARGAYTDTQYF; CDR3 DNA: TGTGCCAGCACCGCGCGGGGGGCGTACACAGATACGCAGTATTTT
J gene: TRBJ2-7; clone size: .; V gene: TRBV5-1; D gene: .; CDR3 length: 16; CDR3 protein: CASSLVEWSDSYEQYF; CDR3 DNA: TGCGCCAGCAGCTTGGTCGAGTGGTCGGACTCCTACGAGCAGTACTTC
J gene: TRBJ1-1; clone size: .; V gene: TRBV12-3/TRBV12-4; D gene: .; CDR3 length: 15; CDR3 protein: CASSLTRAANTEAFF; CDR3 DNA: TGTGCCAGCAGTTTAACCCGGGCAGCGAACACTGAAGCTTTCTTT
J gene: TRBJ1-1; clone size: few; V gene: TRBV28; D gene: .; CDR3 length: 14; CDR3 protein: CASSPPGGRTEAFF; CDR3 DNA: TGTGCCAGCAGTCCCCCCGGGGGCAGGACTGAAGCTTTCTTT
J gene: TRBJ2-2; clone size: .; V gene: TRBV20-1; D gene: TRBD2; CDR3 length: 15; CDR3 protein: CSAGSGGGSIGELFF; CDR3 DNA: TGCAGTGCTGGGTCCGGCGGGGGATCTATCGGGGAGCTGTTTTTT
J gene: TRBJ2-5; clone size: many; V gene: TRBV2; D gene: .; CDR3 length: 12; CDR3 protein: CASSAVRETQYF; CDR3 DNA: TGTGCCAGCAGTGCCGTACGAGAGACCCAGTACTTC
J gene: TRBJ2-7; clone size: few; V gene: TRBV7-9; D gene: TRBD2; CDR3 length: 12; CDR3 protein: CASSLSGAGTAF; CDR3 DNA: TGTGCCAGCAGCTTAAGCGGGGCCGGAACCGCCTTC
J gene: TRBJ2-3; clone size: few; V gene: TRBV3-1; D gene: .; CDR3 length: 15; CDR3 protein: CASSQRLGRLDTQYF; CDR3 DNA: TGTGCCAGCAGCCAAAGGTTGGGACGTTTAGATACGCAGTATTTT
J gene: TRBJ1-2; clone size: many; V gene: TRBV29-1; D gene: .; CDR3 length: 12; CDR3 protein: CSVTDGNYGYTF; CDR3 DNA: TGCAGCGTTACTGACGGTAACTATGGCTACACCTTC
J gene: TRBJ2-7; clone size: many; V gene: TRBV3-1; D gene: .; CDR3 length: 14; CDR3 protein: CASSQGDGQNEQYF; CDR3 DNA: TGTGCCAGCAGCCAAGGAGACGGGCAGAACGAGCAGTACTTC
J gene: TRBJ1-2; clone size: many; V gene: TRBV25-1; D gene: TRBD1; CDR3 length: 15; CDR3 protein: CASSDFTGDGYGYTF; CDR3 DNA: TGTGCCAGCAGTGATTTCACAGGGGACGGCTATGGCTACACCTTC
J gene: TRBJ2-2; clone size: few; V gene: TRBV2; D gene: .; CDR3 length: 12; CDR3 protein: CASSLEDGELFF; CDR3 DNA: TGTGCCAGCAGTTTAGAAGATGGGGAGCTGTTTTTT
J gene: TRBJ1-1; clone size: few; V gene: TRBV10-3; D gene: .; CDR3 length: 11; CDR3 protein: CAISENTEAFF; CDR3 DNA: TGTGCCATCAGTGAGAACACTGAAGCTTTCTTT
J gene: TRBJ2-1; clone size: many; V gene: TRBV6-1; D gene: .; CDR3 length: 15; CDR3 protein: CASSTSGLAYNEQFF; CDR3 DNA: TGTGCCAGCAGTACCTCGGGGTTAGCCTACAATGAGCAGTTCTTC
J gene: TRBJ1-2; clone size: many; V gene: TRBV6-5; D gene: .; CDR3 length: 15; CDR3 protein: CASSYSRAANYGYTF; CDR3 DNA: TGTGCCAGCAGTTACTCGAGAGCTGCTAACTATGGCTACACCTTC